This T cell receptor (beta chain) was obtained from a study of shared clonotypes between healthy human individuals. Overall study context: Per donor, CD8 memory used one plate, CD8 naive used two, CD4 memory used three and CD4 naive used three.

Several immunoSEQ 96-well plates shared each subset's DNA, each plate a replicate. The data were produced by immunoSEQ multiplex PCR, yet TCRdb's version contains in-frame clones alone and is incomplete. The table lists around 1.9 million clones, just over 90% of them singletons. CD8 cells regarded as naive lacked CD45RO, were positively chosen for CCR7, and omitted terminally differentiated effector memory CD45RA+ cells. Study observations and caveats: It was only blood that was sampled, and tissue repertoires likely differ.

About this clone: Its antigen is unknown.

CDR1 is SEHNR and CDR2 is FQNEAQ in the germline V gene (reference sequence). This CDR3 is built from 15 residues. V gave up 5 bases and J gave up 8 bases, with 18 bases separating them. This rearrangement joins TRBV7-9 to TRBJ1-4; D might be TRBD1 (5 bases). The sequenced sample consisted of naive CD8+ T cells from PBMCs. The sequence derives from a young man in good health. Some clones in this sample may be carry-over from other donors' samples. The CDR3 sequence: CASSPPGPSFEKLFF. CDR3 in DNA: TGTGCCAGCAGCCCCCCAGGGCCCTCCTTCGAAAAACTGTTTTTT.